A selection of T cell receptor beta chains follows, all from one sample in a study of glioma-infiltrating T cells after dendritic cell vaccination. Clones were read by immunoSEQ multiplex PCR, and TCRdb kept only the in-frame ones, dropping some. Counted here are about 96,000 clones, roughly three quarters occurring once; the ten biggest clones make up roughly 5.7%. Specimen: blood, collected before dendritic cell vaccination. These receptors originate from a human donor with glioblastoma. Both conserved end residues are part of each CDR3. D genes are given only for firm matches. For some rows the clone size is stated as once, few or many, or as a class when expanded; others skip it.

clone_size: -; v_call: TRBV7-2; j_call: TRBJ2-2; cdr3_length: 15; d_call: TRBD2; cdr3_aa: CASSFEPSGTGELFF; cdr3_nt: TGTGCCAGCAGCTTCGAGCCTAGCGGAACCGGGGAGCTGTTTTTT
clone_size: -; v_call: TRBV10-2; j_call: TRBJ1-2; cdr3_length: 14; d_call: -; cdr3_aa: CASSDSGDLGGYTF; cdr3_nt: TGCGCCAGCAGTGACTCCGGGGATTTGGGTGGCTACACCTTC
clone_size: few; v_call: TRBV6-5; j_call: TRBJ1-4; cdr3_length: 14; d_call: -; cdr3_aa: CASSLSPGNEKLFF; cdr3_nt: TGTGCCAGCAGTCTTTCTCCAGGGAACGAAAAACTGTTTTTT
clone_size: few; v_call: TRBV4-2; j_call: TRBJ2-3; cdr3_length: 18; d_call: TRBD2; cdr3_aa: CASSQPGLAGMFGDTQYF; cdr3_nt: TGTGCCAGCAGCCAACCCGGACTAGCGGGAATGTTTGGAGATACGCAGTATTTT
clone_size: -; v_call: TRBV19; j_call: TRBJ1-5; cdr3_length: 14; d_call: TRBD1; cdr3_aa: CASSWTGGNQPQHF; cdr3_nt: TGTGCCAGTAGCTGGACAGGGGGTAATCAGCCCCAGCATTTT
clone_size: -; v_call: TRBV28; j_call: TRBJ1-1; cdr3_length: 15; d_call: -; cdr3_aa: CASKSSNRVGVEAFF; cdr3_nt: TGTGCCAGCAAGAGCTCTAACAGAGTGGGAGTTGAAGCTTTCTTT
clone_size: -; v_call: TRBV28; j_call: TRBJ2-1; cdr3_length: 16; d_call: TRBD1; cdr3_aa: CASSPASTGLYNEQFF; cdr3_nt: TGTGCCAGCAGTCCTGCGTCGACAGGGCTTTACAATGAGCAGTTCTTC
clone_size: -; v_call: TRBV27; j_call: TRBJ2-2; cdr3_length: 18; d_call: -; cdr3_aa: CASSFRRSPSKNTGELFF; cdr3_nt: TGTGCCAGCAGTTTCCGCCGGTCACCCTCCAAGAACACCGGGGAGCTGTTTTTT
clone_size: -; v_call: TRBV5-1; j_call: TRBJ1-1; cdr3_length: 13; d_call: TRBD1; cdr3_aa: CASSSGQDPEAFF; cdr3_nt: TGCGCCAGCAGCTCCGGACAGGACCCTGAAGCTTTCTTT
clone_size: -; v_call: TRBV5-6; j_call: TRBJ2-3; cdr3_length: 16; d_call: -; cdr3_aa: CASSFEGEGVCDTQYF; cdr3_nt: TGTGCCAGCAGCTTTGAAGGAGAAGGAGTGTGTGATACGCAGTATTTT
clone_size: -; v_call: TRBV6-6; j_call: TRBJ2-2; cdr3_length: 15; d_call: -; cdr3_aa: CASRGPQGMIGELFF; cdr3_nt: TGTGCCAGCAGGGGGCCACAGGGCATGATCGGGGAGCTGTTTTTT
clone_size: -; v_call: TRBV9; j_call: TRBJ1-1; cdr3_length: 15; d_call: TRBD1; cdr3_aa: CASSLDVRGQTEAFF; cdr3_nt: TGTGCCAGCAGCTTAGATGTCAGGGGGCAGACTGAAGCTTTCTTT
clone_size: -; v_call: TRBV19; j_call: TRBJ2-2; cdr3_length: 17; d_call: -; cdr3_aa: CASKVRRAGTNTGELFF; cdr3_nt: TGTGCCAGTAAGGTTAGGAGGGCGGGAACGAACACCGGGGAGCTGTTTTTT
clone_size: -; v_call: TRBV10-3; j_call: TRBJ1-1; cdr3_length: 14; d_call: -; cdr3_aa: CAISEAPRNTEAFF; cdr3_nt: TGTGCCATCAGTGAGGCGCCGAGGAACACTGAAGCTTTCTTT
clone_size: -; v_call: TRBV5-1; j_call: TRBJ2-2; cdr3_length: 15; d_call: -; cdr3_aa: CASSLAATNTGELFF; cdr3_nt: TGCGCCAGCAGCTTGGCCGCGACAAACACCGGGGAGCTGTTTTTT
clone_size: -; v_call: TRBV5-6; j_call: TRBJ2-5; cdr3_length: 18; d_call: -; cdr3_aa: CASSSLGVGGAGQETQYF; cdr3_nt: TGTGCCAGCAGCTCCCTAGGTGTAGGGGGCGCGGGGCAAGAGACCCAGTACTTC
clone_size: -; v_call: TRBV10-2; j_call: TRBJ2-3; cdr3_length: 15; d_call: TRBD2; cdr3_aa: CASSLAGGLGDTQYF; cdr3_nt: TGCGCCAGCAGTTTAGCGGGGGGGCTTGGAGATACGCAGTATTTT
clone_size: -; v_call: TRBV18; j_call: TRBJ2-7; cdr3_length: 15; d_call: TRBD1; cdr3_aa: CASSRGQGRVYEQYF; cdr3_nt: TGTGCCAGCTCAAGAGGACAGGGGAGAGTTTACGAGCAGTACTTC
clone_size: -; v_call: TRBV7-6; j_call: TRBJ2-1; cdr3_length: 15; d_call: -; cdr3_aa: CASSLTTKQYNEQFF; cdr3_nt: TGTGCCAGCAGCTTGACTACGAAACAATACAATGAGCAGTTCTTC
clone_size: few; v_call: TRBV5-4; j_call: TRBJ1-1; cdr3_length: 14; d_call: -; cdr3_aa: CASSLEPSGTEAFF; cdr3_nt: TGTGCCAGCAGCTTGGAGCCCTCGGGCACTGAAGCTTTCTTT
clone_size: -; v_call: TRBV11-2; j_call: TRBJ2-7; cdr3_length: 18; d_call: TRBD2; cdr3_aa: CASSLFLPESGRTYEQYF; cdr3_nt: TGTGCCAGCAGCTTATTTCTGCCGGAGAGCGGGAGGACCTACGAGCAGTACTTC
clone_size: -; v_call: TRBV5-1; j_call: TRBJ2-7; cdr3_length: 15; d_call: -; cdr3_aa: CASSTEGTPAGEQYF; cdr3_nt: TGCGCCAGCAGCACCGAGGGGACCCCGGCGGGGGAGCAGTACTTC
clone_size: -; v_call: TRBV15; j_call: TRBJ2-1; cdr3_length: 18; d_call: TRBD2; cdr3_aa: CATSRVTSGISSYNEQFF; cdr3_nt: TGTGCCACCAGCAGAGTCACTAGCGGGATAAGCTCCTACAATGAGCAGTTCTTC
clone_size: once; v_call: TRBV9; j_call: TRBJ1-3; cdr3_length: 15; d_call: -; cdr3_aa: CASSGGHFGGNTIYF; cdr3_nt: TGTGCCAGCAGCGGGGGACATTTTGGTGGAAACACCATATATTTT
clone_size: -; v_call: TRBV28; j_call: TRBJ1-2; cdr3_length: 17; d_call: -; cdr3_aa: CASRSEGMRLVDYGYTF; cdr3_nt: TGTGCCAGCAGGAGCGAAGGTATGAGGCTGGTGGACTATGGCTACACCTTC
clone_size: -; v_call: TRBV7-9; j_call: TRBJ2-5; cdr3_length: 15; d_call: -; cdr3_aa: CASSLWLAQQETQYF; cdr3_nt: TGTGCCAGCAGCTTATGGCTAGCGCAACAAGAGACCCAGTACTTC
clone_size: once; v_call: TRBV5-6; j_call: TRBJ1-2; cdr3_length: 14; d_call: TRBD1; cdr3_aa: CASSFTGGRYGYTF; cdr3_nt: TGTGCCAGCAGCTTCACAGGGGGCAGATATGGCTACACCTTC
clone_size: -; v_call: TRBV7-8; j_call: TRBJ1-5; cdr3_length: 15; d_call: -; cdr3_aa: CASSLARSGRQPQHF; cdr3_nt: TGTGCCAGCAGCTTAGCCCGCTCAGGGCGGCAGCCCCAGCATTTT
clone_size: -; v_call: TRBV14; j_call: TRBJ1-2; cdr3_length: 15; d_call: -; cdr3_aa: CASSQDYGSRYGYTF; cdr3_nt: TGTGCCAGCAGCCAAGATTATGGATCGCGGTATGGCTACACCTTC
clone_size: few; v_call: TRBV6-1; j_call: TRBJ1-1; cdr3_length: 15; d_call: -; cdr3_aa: CASRGHPPSNTEAFF; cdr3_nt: TGTGCCAGCAGGGGACATCCTCCCTCGAACACTGAAGCTTTCTTT
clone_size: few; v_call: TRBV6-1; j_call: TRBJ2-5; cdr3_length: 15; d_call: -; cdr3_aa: CASRGRSTGQETQYF; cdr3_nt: TGTGCCAGCAGGGGAAGGTCGACAGGCCAAGAGACCCAGTACTTC
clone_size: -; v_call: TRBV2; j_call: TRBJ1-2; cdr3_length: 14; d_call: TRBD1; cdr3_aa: CASSEVGQGAGYTF; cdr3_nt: TGTGCCAGCAGTGAAGTCGGACAGGGGGCCGGCTACACCTTC
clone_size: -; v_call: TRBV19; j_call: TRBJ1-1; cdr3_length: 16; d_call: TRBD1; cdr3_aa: CASSQSSGQPNTEAFF; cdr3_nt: TGTGCCAGTAGTCAATCTTCGGGACAGCCGAACACTGAAGCTTTCTTT
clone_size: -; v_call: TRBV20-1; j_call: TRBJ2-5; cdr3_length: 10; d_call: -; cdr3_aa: CSARRETQYF; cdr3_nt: TGCAGTGCCAGGAGGGAGACCCAGTACTTC
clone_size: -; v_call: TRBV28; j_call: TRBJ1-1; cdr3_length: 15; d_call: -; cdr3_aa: CASSPLDSLRTEAFF; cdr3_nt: TGTGCCAGCAGCCCCCTAGACAGTTTAAGGACTGAAGCTTTCTTT